The 3 T cell receptor beta chains below all came from one sample that was sequenced in a study of blood T cells in healthy people across ages. Combining a sample-barcoded 5' primer with a J-beta primer mix, a second PCR ran for roughly 7 to 12 cycles. TCRdb itself ran the 5' RACE reads through MiXCR, one entry per CDR3 protein. The sample contains 650,000 to 800,000 distinct CDR3 sequences, approximately 52% of which appear only once. The sample taken for sequencing was blood. The receptors derive from a woman older than 75 in good health.

This clonotype appeared many times. A clone one base away is much larger, so this may be a read error. The CDR3 loop is CASSFPGGNEQYF. In DNA, the CDR3 is TGTGCCAGCAGTTTTCCCGGTGGGAATGAGCAGTACTTC. The rearrangement links TRBV6-5 to TRBJ2-5; D is ambiguous. The CDR3 runs to 13 residues. CDR1 is MNHEY and CDR2 is SVGAGI in the germline V gene. Trimming shortened V by 4 bases and J by 11 bases, and 17 bases separated the two germline ends.

About this clonotype: At one end, the junction sequence differs from germline, possibly due to a read error. The chain joins TRBV20-1 to TRBJ2-1, with a possible D match to TRBD1 (6 bases). This CDR3 contains 14 residues. Germline V gives CDR1 DFQATT, CDR2 SNEGSKA (reference sequence). The CDR3 loop is CSYLEGVSNDEQFF. CDR3 DNA: TGCAGTTATCTTGAGGGGGTCTCTAACGATGAGCAGTTCTTT.

This clonotype was detected many times. The rearrangement links TRBV20-1 to TRBJ2-3; 13 bases align to TRBD2. V lost 2 bases, J lost 1 base, and 6 bases stayed unmatched. The CDR3 is made up of 17 amino acids. Germline CDR1 and CDR2: DFQATT and SNEGSKA (reference sequence). In DNA form, the CDR3 reads TGCAGTGCTAGAAAGACTAGCGGGGGGCGCGGCACAGATACGCAGTATTTT. This gives the protein CSARKTSGGRGTDTQYF.